The rows below give T cell receptor beta chains drawn from one sample of a study of cytotoxic CD8 clonotypes in ibrutinib-treated CLL. Some clones are missing from TCRdb's copy, which holds only in-frame ones; the method was immunoSEQ multiplex PCR. The data contain over 100,000 clones, over 75% of them singletons. The material was PBMCs, obtained after 24 months of ibrutinib treatment. The source is a human donor with chronic lymphocytic leukemia. The CDR3 runs from the conserved cysteine through the conserved F or W. The D gene is left open where the match is weak. Clone size is not always given. Where it is, it says once, few, many or a class for expanded clones.

j_call,v_call,clone_size,d_call,cdr3_aa,cdr3_nt
TRBJ1-4,TRBV30,-,-,CAWRGQYREKLFF,TGTGCCTGGAGGGGTCAGTATCGAGAAAAACTGTTTTTT
TRBJ2-7,TRBV9,-,-,CASSPTPSVPYEQYF,TGTGCCAGCAGCCCTACCCCTAGCGTACCCTACGAGCAGTACTTC
TRBJ2-1,TRBV5-4,-,-,CASSSGGYNEQFF,TGTGCCAGCAGCTCGGGCGGATACAATGAGCAGTTCTTC
TRBJ1-1,TRBV6-6,-,TRBD1,CASRSRTGPKGTEAFF,TGTGCCAGCAGGTCCCGGACAGGGCCAAAGGGCACTGAAGCTTTCTTT
TRBJ1-1,TRBV2,-,-,CASRPGATTEAFF,TGTGCCAGCAGACCCGGCGCTACCACTGAAGCTTTCTTT
TRBJ2-2,TRBV6-1,-,-,CASELGMTGELFF,TGTGCCAGCGAGCTAGGAATGACCGGGGAGTTGTTTTTT
TRBJ2-3,TRBV7-9,few,-,CASSLGAPPDTQYF,TGTGCCAGCAGCTTAGGCGCACCACCAGATACGCAGTATTTT
TRBJ1-2,TRBV2,-,-,CASSFPMGGQRRYSGYTF,TGTGCCAGCAGCTTCCCAATGGGAGGACAGCGACGGTATTCTGGCTACACCTTC
TRBJ2-1,TRBV28,-,TRBD1,CASSSSGQGGNEQFF,TGTGCCAGCAGTTCATCGGGACAGGGGGGAAATGAGCAGTTCTTC
TRBJ1-2,TRBV19,once,TRBD1,CASSIGTGTGHSGYTF,TGTGCCAGTAGTATAGGTACCGGGACAGGGCATTCGGGCTACACCTTC
TRBJ2-3,TRBV5-4,-,-,CASSLTGRGIDTQYF,TGTGCCAGCAGCTTGACGGGGAGGGGGATAGATACGCAGTATTTT
TRBJ2-7,TRBV18,-,TRBD1,CASSPWGTGGNEQYF,TGTGCCAGCTCACCATGGGGGACAGGGGGGAACGAGCAGTACTTC